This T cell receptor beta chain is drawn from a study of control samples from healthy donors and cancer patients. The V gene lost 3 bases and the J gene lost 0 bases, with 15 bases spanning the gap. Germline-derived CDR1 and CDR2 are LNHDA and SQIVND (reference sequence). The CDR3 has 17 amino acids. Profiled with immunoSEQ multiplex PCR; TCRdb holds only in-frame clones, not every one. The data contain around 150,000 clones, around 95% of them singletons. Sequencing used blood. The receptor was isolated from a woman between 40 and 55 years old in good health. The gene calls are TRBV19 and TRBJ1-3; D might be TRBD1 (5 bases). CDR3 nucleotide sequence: TGTGCCAGTAGTATTATGGGGACTATCTTCTCTGGAAACACCATATATTTT. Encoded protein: CASSIMGTIFSGNTIYF.